The entry below gives a single T cell receptor (beta chain) sequence along with its context. This entry comes from a study of radiotherapy plus CTLA-4 blockade in lung cancer. The method was immunoSEQ multiplex PCR; TCRdb's version includes in-frame clones alone and lacks a portion of them. The sample includes more than 75,000 clones, approximately 74% of them seen just once. Trimming removed 1 base at V and 3 bases at J, with 10 bases between. CDR3 length: 15 amino acids. Germline values: CDR1 SGHTA, CDR2 FQGNSA. This sequence was found in a human donor with non-small cell lung cancer who had a partial response to radiotherapy plus ipilimumab. Some clones in this sample may be carry-over from other donors' samples. The sample was peripheral blood, taken from a patient treated with radiotherapy plus ipilimumab. The chain links TRBV7-2 to TRBJ2-1; D possibly corresponds to TRBD1 (5 bases). CDR3 region: CASSLEGNHYNEQFF. DNA of the CDR3: TGTGCCAGCAGCTTAGAGGGGAACCACTACAATGAGCAGTTCTTC.